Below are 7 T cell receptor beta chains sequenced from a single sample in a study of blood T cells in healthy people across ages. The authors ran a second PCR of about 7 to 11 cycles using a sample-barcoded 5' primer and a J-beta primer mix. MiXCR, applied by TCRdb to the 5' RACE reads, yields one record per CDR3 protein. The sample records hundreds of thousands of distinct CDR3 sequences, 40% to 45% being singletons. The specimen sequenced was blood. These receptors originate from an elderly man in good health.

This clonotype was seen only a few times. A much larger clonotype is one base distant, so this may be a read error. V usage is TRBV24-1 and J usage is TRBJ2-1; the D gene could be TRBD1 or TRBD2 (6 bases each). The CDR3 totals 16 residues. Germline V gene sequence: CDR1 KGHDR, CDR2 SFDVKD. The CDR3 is CATSDGGHKNYNERFF. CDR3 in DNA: TGTGCCACCAGTGACGGGGGACACAAGAATTACAATGAGCGGTTCTTC.

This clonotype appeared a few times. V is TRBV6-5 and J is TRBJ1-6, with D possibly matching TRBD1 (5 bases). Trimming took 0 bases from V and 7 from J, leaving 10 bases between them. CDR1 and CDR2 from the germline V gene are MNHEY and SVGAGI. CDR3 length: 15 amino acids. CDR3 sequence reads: CASSYSRGRNSPLHF. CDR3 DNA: TGTGCCAGCAGTTACTCGAGGGGAAGGAATTCACCCCTCCACTTT.

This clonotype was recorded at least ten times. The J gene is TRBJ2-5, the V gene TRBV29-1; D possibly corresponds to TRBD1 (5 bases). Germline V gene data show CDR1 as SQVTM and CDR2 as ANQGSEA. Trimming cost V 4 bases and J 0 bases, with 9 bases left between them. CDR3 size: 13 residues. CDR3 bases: TGCAGCGTTGCGGGCAGGGACCAAGAGACCCAGTACTTC. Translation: CSVAGRDQETQYF.

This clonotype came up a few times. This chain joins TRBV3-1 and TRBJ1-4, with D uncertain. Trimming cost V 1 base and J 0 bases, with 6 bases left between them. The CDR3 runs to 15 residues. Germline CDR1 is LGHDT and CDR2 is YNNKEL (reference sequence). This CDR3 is CASSQGSTTNEKLFF. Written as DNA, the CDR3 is TGTGCCAGCAGCCAAGGGTCAACAACTAATGAAAAACTGTTTTTT.

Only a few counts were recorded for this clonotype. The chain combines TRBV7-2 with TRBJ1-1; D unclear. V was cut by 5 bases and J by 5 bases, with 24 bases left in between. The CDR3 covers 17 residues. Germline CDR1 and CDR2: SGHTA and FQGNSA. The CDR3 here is CASSPPNYFDGGTEAFF. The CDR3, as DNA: TGTGCCAGCAGCCCCCCTAATTACTTCGACGGTGGGACTGAAGCTTTCTTT.

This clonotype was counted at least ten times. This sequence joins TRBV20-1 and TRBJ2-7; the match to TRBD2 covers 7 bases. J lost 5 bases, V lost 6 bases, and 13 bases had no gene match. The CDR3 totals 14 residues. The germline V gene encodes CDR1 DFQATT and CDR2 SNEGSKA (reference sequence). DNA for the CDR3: TGCAGTGCCAAGGCAGGCGGGAGTCTCAACGAGCAGTACTTC. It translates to CSAKAGGSLNEQYF.

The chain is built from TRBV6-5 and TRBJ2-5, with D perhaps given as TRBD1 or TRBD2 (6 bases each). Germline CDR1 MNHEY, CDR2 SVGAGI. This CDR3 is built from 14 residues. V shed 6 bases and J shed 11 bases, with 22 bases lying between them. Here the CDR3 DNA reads TGTGCCAGCAGCATTAGAAGGGGGGCCAATGAGCAGTACTTC. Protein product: CASSIRRGANEQYF.